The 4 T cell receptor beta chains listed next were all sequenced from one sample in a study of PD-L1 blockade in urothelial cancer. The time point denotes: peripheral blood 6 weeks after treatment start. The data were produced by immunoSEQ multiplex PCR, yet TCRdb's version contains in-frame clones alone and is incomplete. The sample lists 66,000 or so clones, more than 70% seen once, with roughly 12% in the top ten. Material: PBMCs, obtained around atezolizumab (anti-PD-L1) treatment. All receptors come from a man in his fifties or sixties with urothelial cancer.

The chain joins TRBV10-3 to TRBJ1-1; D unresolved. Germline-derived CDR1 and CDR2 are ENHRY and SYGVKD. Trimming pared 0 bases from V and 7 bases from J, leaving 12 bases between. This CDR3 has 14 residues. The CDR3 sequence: CAISESSVVVEAFF. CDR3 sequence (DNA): TGTGCCATCAGTGAGTCGTCTGTCGTTGTTGAAGCTTTCTTT.

For the CDR3, the DNA is TGTGCCAGCAGCTCCGGACAGTACACTGAAGCTTTCTTT. Amino acids: CASSSGQYTEAFF. The rearrangement links TRBV7-9 to TRBJ1-1, with D possibly being TRBD1 (6 bases). Trimming stripped 4 bases from V and 3 bases from J, with 9 bases between. Per germline, CDR1 SEHNR and CDR2 FQNEAQ (reference sequence). The CDR3 is 13 amino acids.

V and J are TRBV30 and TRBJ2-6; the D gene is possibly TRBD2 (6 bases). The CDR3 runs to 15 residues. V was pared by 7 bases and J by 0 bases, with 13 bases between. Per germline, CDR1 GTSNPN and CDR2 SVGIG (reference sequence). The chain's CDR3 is CASGGDISGANVLTF. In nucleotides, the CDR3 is TGTGCCTCCGGGGGAGATATCTCTGGGGCCAACGTCCTGACTTTC.

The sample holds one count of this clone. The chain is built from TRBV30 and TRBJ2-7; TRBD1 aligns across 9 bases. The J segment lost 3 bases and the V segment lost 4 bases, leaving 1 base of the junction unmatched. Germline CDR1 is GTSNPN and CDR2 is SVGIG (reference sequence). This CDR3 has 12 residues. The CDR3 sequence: CAWNRGLYEQYF. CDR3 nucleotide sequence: TGTGCCTGGAACAGGGGGCTCTACGAGCAGTACTTC. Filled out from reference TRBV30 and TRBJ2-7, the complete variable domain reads SQTIHQWPATLVQPVGSPLSLECTVEGTSNPNLYWYRQAAGRGLQLLFYSVGIGQISSEVPQNLSASRPQDRQFILSSKKLLLSDSGFYLCAWNRGLYEQYFGPGTRLTVT.